This TCR beta chain is from a study of cytomegalovirus exposure and HLA in healthy donors. Overall study context: Approximately 81% of roughly 400 genotyped donors fell in the Caucasian-associated ancestry cluster. Findings of the study overall: About 87% or about 30% of the time was how often most TCR beta V segments were productive, according to an earlier analysis. Among TCR beta chains of equal frequency, HLA-associated ones were more clonally expanded in a later analysis.

V lost 4 bases to trimming and J lost 7 bases; unmatched junction nucleotides: 7. CDR3 size: 13 residues. Germline-derived CDR1 and CDR2 are SQVTM and ANQGSEA. About this clone itself: Its antigen remains unknown.

In the PCR, 60 Vbeta and 13 Jbeta primers were used. Profiling relied on immunoSEQ multiplex PCR, and the TCRdb table lists in-frame clones only, not all of them. Of about 89,000 clones in the sample, approximately 9% were seen once. V and J are TRBV29-1 and TRBJ1-5; 7 positions match TRBD1. Input material: PBMCs. The TCR was taken from a man aged 50 or older in good health and CMV-seropositive. The CDR3 region is CSVGAGGSQPQHF. The CDR3 DNA reads TGCAGCGTTGGCGCAGGGGGGAGCCAGCCCCAGCATTTT.